This TCR beta chain was sequenced during a study of T-cell memory formation after mild COVID-19. Overall study findings and caveats: Some clones that responded turned up in pre-infection memory, which suggests that cross-reactive memory joined in.

Only a few counts were recorded for this clonotype. Its antigen is not identified. TCRdb used MiXCR to reprocess the 5' RACE reads, holding one entry per CDR3 protein. The sample has about 180,000 distinct CDR3 sequences, less than 20% seen once. The V gene's germline CDR1 is LGHNA and CDR2 YNFKEQ. Trimming cost V 4 bases and J 8 bases, with 10 bases left between them. The CDR3 contains 12 residues. The clonotype originates from a man in his late teens or twenties who had mild COVID-19 (a few samples of this study predate the infection). Cell type and time point are not known. The chain joins TRBV4-2 to TRBJ2-3; the D gene could be TRBD1 or TRBD2 (5 bases each). The sample was PBMCs or a T cell subset sorted from them (not recorded which). The CDR3 reads CASSRGGGTQYF. In DNA, the CDR3 is TGTGCCAGCAGCCGAGGTGGGGGTACGCAGTATTTT.